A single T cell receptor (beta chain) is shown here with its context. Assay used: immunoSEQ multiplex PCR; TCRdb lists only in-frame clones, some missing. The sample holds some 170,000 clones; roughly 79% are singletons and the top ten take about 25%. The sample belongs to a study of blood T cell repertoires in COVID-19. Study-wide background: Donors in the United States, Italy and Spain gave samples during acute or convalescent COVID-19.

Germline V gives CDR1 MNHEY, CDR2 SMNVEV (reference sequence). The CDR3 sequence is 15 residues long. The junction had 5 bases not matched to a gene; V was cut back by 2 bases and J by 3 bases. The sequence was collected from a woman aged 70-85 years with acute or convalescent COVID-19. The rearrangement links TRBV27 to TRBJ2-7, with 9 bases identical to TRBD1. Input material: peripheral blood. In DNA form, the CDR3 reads TGTGCCAGCAGTTTAACAGGGGGCCCCCTCTACGAGCAGTACTTC. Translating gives CASSLTGGPLYEQYF.